The 15 T cell receptor beta chains below all came from one sample that was sequenced in a study of T-cell memory formation after mild COVID-19. TCRdb fed the 5' RACE reads into MiXCR, producing one record per CDR3 protein. Found here are hundreds of thousands of distinct CDR3 sequences, around 27% of them singletons; the top ten hold under 15%. The sequenced sample was PBMCs or a T cell subset sorted from them (not recorded which). The receptor set was obtained from an adult woman who had mild COVID-19 (a few samples of this study predate the infection). Cell type and time point are not known.

The V gene is TRBV24-1, the J gene TRBJ2-1; tentatively, D is TRBD1 (6 bases). The ends were cut back, 4 bases at V and 5 bases at J, with 11 bases in the middle. In germline, CDR1 is KGHDR, CDR2 SFDVKD. CDR3 size: 14 residues. The CDR3 bases are TGTGCCACCAGTGACCCTGGACAGAACAATGAGCAGTTCTTC. As protein: CATSDPGQNNEQFF.

The chain links TRBV23-1 to TRBJ2-7; D is unresolved. TRBV23-1 is an open reading frame whose function is uncertain. With 6 bases removed from V and 3 bases from J, the gap between germline ends came to 12 bases. This CDR3 is 13 amino acids long. CDR3 DNA sequence: TGCGCCAGCAGCCTTTCGCTTGGCTACGAGCAGTACTTC. Amino acid sequence: CASSLSLGYEQYF.

This clonotype was counted between two and nine times. The chain uses TRBV29-1 and TRBJ2-7; no reliable D call. Trimming removed 4 bases from V and 7 bases from J, with 11 bases in between. Germline-derived CDR1 and CDR2 are SQVTM and ANQGSEA. This CDR3 has 11 residues. In nucleotides, the CDR3 is TGCAGCGTTGTAGGACCCCGGGAGCAGTACTTC. Protein product: CSVVGPREQYF.

V and J are TRBV4-2 and TRBJ1-1; unclear D gene. The ends were cut back, 0 bases at V and 1 base at J, with 6 bases in the middle. CDR3 size: 14 residues. Germline V CDR1 and CDR2: LGHNA, YNFKEQ. The CDR3 is CASSQEVWNTEAFF. The DNA for the CDR3 is TGTGCCAGCAGCCAAGAGGTTTGGAACACTGAAGCTTTCTTT.

This clonotype was picked up a small number of times. The chain has TRBV12-3 or TRBV12-4 and TRBJ2-5; 13 bases line up with TRBD2. J lost 5 bases, V lost 6 bases, and 15 bases had no gene match. This CDR3 is 18 amino acids long. DNA of the CDR3: TGTGCCAGCAGACCTGGACTAGCGGGAGTCGCCCGGTTGGAGACCCAGTACTTC. It translates to CASRPGLAGVARLETQYF.

There are a few counts of this clonotype. CDR3 residues: CASSFPGQAEAFF. The DNA for the CDR3 is TGTGCCAGCAGTTTCCCGGGACAGGCAGAAGCTTTCTTT. The chain joins TRBV27 to TRBJ1-1, with 8 positions matching TRBD1. CDR1 MNHEY and CDR2 SMNVEV come from the germline V gene (reference sequence). J lost 8 bases, V lost 3 bases, and 5 bases had no gene match. The CDR3 sequence is 13 residues long.

This clonotype has a handful of counts. The chain recombines TRBV5-1 with TRBJ2-3; TRBD1 is a possible D gene (6 bases). The CDR3 totals 16 residues. Trimming took off 3 bases at V and 0 bases at J, with 14 bases between the two ends. CDR1 SGHRS and CDR2 YFSETQ come from the germline V gene. The CDR3 protein is CASSSYRASSTDTQYF. The CDR3 region has the DNA TGCGCCAGCAGCTCGTACAGGGCCTCTAGCACAGATACGCAGTATTTT.

The chain has TRBV27 and TRBJ2-7; 13 nucleotides match TRBD2. The germline V gene has CDR1 MNHEY and CDR2 SMNVEV (reference sequence). J gave up 7 bases and V 4 bases, and 7 bases lay outside the gene matches. The CDR3 runs to 15 residues. The CDR3: CASSSVLAGGREQYF. The CDR3 coding sequence is TGTGCCAGCAGTTCCGTACTAGCGGGAGGGCGGGAGCAGTACTTC.

The chain employs TRBV20-1 and TRBJ2-2, with D possibly TRBD2 on 6 matching bases. Germline-derived CDR1 and CDR2 are DFQATT and SNEGSKA (reference sequence). V was clipped by 5 bases and J by 4 bases, with 20 bases between them. The CDR3 sequence is 16 residues long. The CDR3 bases are TGCAGTGCTCCCGGTAGCGGCCGAGAGAGCACCGGGGAGCTGTTTTTT. It specifies CSAPGSGRESTGELFF.

The chain carries TRBV9 and TRBJ1-1; D is undetermined. V shed 4 bases and J shed 6 bases, with 19 bases lying between them. Germline lookup yields CDR1 SGDLS and CDR2 YYNGEE. The CDR3 totals 15 residues. DNA of the CDR3: TGTGCCAGCAGCTTCTCTCCGACCCCCCTCCCTGAAGCTTTCTTT. It encodes CASSFSPTPLPEAFF.

This chain uses TRBV7-9 with TRBJ1-1, with TRBD1 matching 9 bases. Germline trimming cut 2 bases from V and 5 bases from J; bases unmatched to any gene: 6. The V gene's germline CDR1 is SEHNR and CDR2 FQNEAQ (reference sequence). The CDR3 totals 15 residues. In DNA form, the CDR3 reads TGTGCCAGCAGCTTAATGGGACAGGGTAAGACTGAAGCTTTCTTT. This sequence encodes CASSLMGQGKTEAFF.

This clonotype was observed a few times. CDR3 nucleotides: TGTGCCAGCAGCCCCTCAGCGGGTGAGCAGTTCTTC. Protein: CASSPSAGEQFF. The chain combines TRBV3-1 with TRBJ2-1; TRBD2 might be the D (6 bases). CDR1 is LGHDT, CDR2 YNNKEL, per germline (reference sequence). This CDR3 has 12 amino acids. V was clipped by 4 bases and J by 9 bases, with 10 bases between them.

This clonotype was seen more than once but under ten times. This rearrangement joins TRBV7-9 to TRBJ1-4, with D possibly TRBD1 on 6 matching bases. V gave up 5 bases and J gave up 5 bases, with 12 bases separating them. CDR3 length: 14 amino acids. Germline CDR1 is SEHNR and CDR2 is FQNEAQ (reference sequence). The CDR3 reads CASSVAGGNEKLFF. The CDR3 DNA follows: TGTGCCAGCAGCGTTGCTGGGGGCAATGAAAAACTGTTTTTT.

The chain recombines TRBV4-1 with TRBJ1-1; D not resolved. The CDR3 totals 16 residues. With 0 bases removed from V and 4 bases from J, the gap between germline ends came to 15 bases. Germline CDR1 and CDR2: MGHRA and YSYEKL. For the CDR3, the DNA is TGCGCCAGCAGCCAAGATCGGACGCCGGTGGTCACTGAAGCTTTCTTT. Its protein is CASSQDRTPVVTEAFF.

There are a few counts of this clonotype. J is TRBJ2-5 and V is TRBV20-1, with no clear D. The V and J ends lost 4 bases and 4 bases respectively, with 16 bases between them. The CDR3 runs to 14 residues. Germline CDR1 DFQATT, CDR2 SNEGSKA (reference sequence). The CDR3 region is CSAIVRIRRETQYF. CDR3 DNA sequence: TGCAGTGCTATTGTGAGGATCCGACGAGAGACCCAGTACTTC.